Presented here are 10 T cell receptor beta chains from one specimen sequenced in a study of cytomegalovirus exposure and HLA in healthy donors. Amplification used 60 Vbeta primers and 13 Jbeta primers. The method was immunoSEQ multiplex PCR; TCRdb's version includes in-frame clones alone and lacks a portion of them. The data hold about 120,000 clones, with around 83% observed a single time. The sample consisted of PBMCs. The origin of the receptors is a woman in her sixties in good health and CMV-seropositive.

The V and J genes are TRBV7-6 and TRBJ2-6; TRBD2 agrees at 11 bases. V lost 5 bases to trimming and J lost 0 bases; unmatched junction nucleotides: 9. Germline V gene sequence: CDR1 SGHVS, CDR2 FNYEAQ. CDR3 length: 19 residues. CDR3 nucleotide sequence: TGTGCCAGCAGCCCCAGGACTAGCGGGCTGATCTCTGGGGCCAACGTCCTGACTTTC. Translating gives CASSPRTSGLISGANVLTF.

This clone was found once. The chain carries TRBV11-3 and TRBJ2-1; 8 nucleotides align to TRBD1. The CDR3 consists of 15 residues. The germline CDR1 and CDR2 sequences are SGHNT and YENEEA. V gave up 5 bases and J gave up 5 bases; unmatched junction bases: 8. The CDR3 nucleotides are TGTGCCAGCAGCCGCCAGGGGGCCAGTAACAATGAGCAGTTCTTC. It encodes CASSRQGASNNEQFF.

The rearrangement joins TRBV5-1 to TRBJ1-1; D not certain. Trimming stripped 5 bases from V and 5 bases from J, with 22 bases between. From germline, CDR1 is SGHRS and CDR2 YFSETQ. CDR3 length: 16 residues. CDR3 sequence (DNA): TGCGCCAGCAGGGGTGTACTCGAAAACTTGAGGACTGAAGCTTTCTTT. Amino acids: CASRGVLENLRTEAFF.

The genes are TRBV27 and TRBJ1-2, with 8 bases aligning to TRBD1. The CDR3 is 14 amino acids. V lost 2 bases to trimming and J lost 8 bases; unmatched junction nucleotides: 7. Germline assignment: CDR1 MNHEY and CDR2 SMNVEV (reference sequence). Here the CDR3 DNA reads TGTGCCAGCAGTTTAACAGTCCGGACAGGGGGCTACACCTTC. Encoded protein: CASSLTVRTGGYTF.

The chain recombines TRBV18 with TRBJ1-1; tentatively, D is TRBD1 (5 bases). V gave up 2 bases and J gave up 3 bases, with 10 bases separating them. This CDR3 is 14 amino acids long. Germline V gene sequence: CDR1 KGHSH, CDR2 LQKENI. In DNA, the CDR3 is TGTGCCAGCTCACCAGAGGGAGGGGACACTGAAGCTTTCTTT. Amino acid sequence: CASSPEGGDTEAFF.

This rearrangement joins TRBV6-1 to TRBJ2-7, with TRBD2 matching over 8 bases. The CDR3 length is 14 residues. Germline assignment: CDR1 MNHNS and CDR2 SASEGT. Trimming removed 6 bases from V and 3 bases from J; junction bases left unmatched: 7. CDR3 loop: CASRGLGLGYEQYF. The DNA of the CDR3 is TGTGCCAGCAGGGGTTTGGGACTAGGCTACGAGCAGTACTTC.

The gene calls are TRBV29-1 and TRBJ1-2; no reliable D call. V was shortened by 4 bases and J by 6 bases, with 9 bases between the two germline ends. This CDR3 has 11 amino acids. CDR1 SQVTM and CDR2 ANQGSEA come from the germline V gene. The CDR3 region is CSVGRVDGYTF. DNA of the CDR3: TGCAGCGTTGGGAGGGTCGATGGCTACACCTTC.

CDR3 region: CAWSDWSSYNEQFF. CDR3 sequence (DNA): TGTGCCTGGAGTGACTGGAGCTCCTACAATGAGCAGTTCTTC. This rearrangement joins TRBV30 to TRBJ2-1; D uncertain. Trimming removed 1 base at V and 0 bases at J, with 7 bases between. The CDR3 consists of 14 residues. Germline V gene sequence: CDR1 GTSNPN, CDR2 SVGIG (reference sequence).

The chain carries TRBV29-1 and TRBJ1-1; tentatively, D is TRBD1 (5 bases). V was trimmed by 7 bases and J by 4 bases, leaving 13 bases between them. The germline CDR1 and CDR2 sequences are SQVTM and ANQGSEA. The CDR3 contains 12 residues. This CDR3 reads CSGVVGGTEAFF. The CDR3 DNA sequence: TGCAGCGGCGTGGTCGGGGGCACTGAAGCTTTCTTT.

V and J are TRBV19 and TRBJ1-2; no firm D call. V lost 0 bases to trimming and J lost 6 bases, with 14 bases between them. This CDR3 region has 15 residues. Germline CDR1 reads LNHDA; CDR2 reads SQIVND (reference sequence). CDR3: CASSIDREVQDGYTF. As DNA, the CDR3 is TGTGCCAGTAGTATAGATCGGGAGGTTCAGGATGGCTACACCTTC.